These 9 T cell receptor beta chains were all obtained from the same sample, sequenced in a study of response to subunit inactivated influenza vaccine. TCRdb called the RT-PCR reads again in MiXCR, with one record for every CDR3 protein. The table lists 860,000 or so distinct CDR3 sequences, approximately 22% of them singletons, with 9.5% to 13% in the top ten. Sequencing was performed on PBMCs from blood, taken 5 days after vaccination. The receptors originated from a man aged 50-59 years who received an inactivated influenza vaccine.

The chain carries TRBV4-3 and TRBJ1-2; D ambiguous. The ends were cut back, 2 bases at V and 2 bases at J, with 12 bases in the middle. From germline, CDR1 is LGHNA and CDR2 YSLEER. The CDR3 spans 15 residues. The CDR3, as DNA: TGCGCCAGCAGCCAAACTCCCGGGAGGAACTATGGCTACACCTTC. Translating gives CASSQTPGRNYGYTF.

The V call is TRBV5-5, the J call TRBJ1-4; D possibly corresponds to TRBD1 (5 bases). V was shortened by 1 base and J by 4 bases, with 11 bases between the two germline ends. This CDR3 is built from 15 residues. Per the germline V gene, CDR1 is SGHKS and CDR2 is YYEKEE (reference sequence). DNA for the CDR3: TGTGCCAGCAGCTTGACGGCAGGGATTAATGAAAAACTGTTTTTT. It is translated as CASSLTAGINEKLFF.

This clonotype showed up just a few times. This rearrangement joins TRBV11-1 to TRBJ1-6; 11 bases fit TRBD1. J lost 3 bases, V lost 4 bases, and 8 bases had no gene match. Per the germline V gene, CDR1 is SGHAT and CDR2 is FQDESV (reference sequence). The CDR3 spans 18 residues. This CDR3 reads CASSSPRDRGNYNSPLHF. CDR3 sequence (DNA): TGTGCCAGCAGCTCCCCCCGGGACAGGGGGAACTATAATTCACCCCTCCACTTT.

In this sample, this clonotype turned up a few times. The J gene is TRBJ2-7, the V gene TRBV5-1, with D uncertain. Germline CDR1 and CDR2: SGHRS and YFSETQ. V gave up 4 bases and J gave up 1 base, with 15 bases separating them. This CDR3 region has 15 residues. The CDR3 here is CASSPHGVSSYEQYF. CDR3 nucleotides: TGCGCCAGCAGCCCGCACGGCGTTTCTTCCTACGAGCAGTACTTC.

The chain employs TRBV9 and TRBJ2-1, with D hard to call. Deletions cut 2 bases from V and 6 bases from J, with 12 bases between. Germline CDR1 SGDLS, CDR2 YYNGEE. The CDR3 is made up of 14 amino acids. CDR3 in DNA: TGTGCCAGCAGCGTTTACTCCCATGCCAATGAGCAGTTCTTC. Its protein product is CASSVYSHANEQFF. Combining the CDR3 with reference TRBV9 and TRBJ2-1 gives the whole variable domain DSGVTQTPKHLITATGQRVTLRCSPRSGDLSVYWYQQSLDQGLQFLIQYYNGEERAKGNILERFSAQQFPDLHSELNLSSLELGDSALYFCASSVYSHANEQFFGPGTRLTVL.

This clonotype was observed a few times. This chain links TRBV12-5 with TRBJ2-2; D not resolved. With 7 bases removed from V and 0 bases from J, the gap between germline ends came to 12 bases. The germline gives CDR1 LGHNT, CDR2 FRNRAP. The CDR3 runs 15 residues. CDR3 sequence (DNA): TGTGCTAGTGTCAGTGGCGAAGCGAACACCGGGGAGCTGTTTTTT. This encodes CASVSGEANTGELFF. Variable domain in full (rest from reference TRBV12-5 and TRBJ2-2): DARVTQTPRHKVTEMGQEVTMRCQPILGHNTVFWYRQTMMQGLELLAYFRNRAPLDDSGMPKDRFSAEMPDATLATLKIQPSEPRDSAVYFCASVSGEANTGELFFGEGSRLTVL.

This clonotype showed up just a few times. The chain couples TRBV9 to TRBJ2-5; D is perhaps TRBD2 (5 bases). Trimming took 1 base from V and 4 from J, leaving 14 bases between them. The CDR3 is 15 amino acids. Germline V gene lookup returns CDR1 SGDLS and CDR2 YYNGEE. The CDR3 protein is CASSVYEGRGETQYF. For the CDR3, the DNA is TGTGCCAGCAGCGTATATGAGGGTCGGGGAGAGACCCAGTACTTC.

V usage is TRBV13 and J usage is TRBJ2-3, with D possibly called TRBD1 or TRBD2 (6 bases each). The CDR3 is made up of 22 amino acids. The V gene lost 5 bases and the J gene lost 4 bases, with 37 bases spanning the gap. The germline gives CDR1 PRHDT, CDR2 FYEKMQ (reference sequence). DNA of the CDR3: TGTGCCAGCAGCCTAAGCTCCATCTCAGGTCGGAGGGGGTTCGAGAAAGCAGATACGCAGTATTTT. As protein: CASSLSSISGRRGFEKADTQYF.

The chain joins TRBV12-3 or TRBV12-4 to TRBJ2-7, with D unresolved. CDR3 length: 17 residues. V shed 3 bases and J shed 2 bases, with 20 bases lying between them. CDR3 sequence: CASSFRQGALIPYEQYF. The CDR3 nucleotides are TGTGCCAGCAGTTTTCGGCAAGGTGCCCTAATACCCTACGAGCAGTACTTC.